Detailed here is one T cell receptor (beta chain). The age range of participants was about 18 to 100 years, with residence in fewer than 25 US areas. This record belongs to a study of blood T cell repertoires in COVID-19. Trimming left V 5 bases short and J 5 bases short, with 24 bases between. CDR3 length equals 17 residues. Germline CDR1 and CDR2: SEHNR and FQNEAQ (reference sequence). The protocol was immunoSEQ multiplex PCR, while the TCRdb copy is restricted to in-frame clones and leaves out a portion. The sample shows 150,000 or so clones, around 80% of them seen only once. What was sequenced was PBMCs or T cells enriched from blood (not recorded which). The clonotype originates from a man in his 70s who had been exposed to COVID-19. V is TRBV7-9 and J is TRBJ1-2; weak D call: TRBD1 (5 bases). The CDR3 reads CASSPRGGGGPWYGYTF. DNA for the CDR3: TGTGCCAGCAGCCCCCGAGGTGGGGGAGGGCCGTGGTATGGCTACACCTTC.